The clone carrying this T cell receptor beta chain was counted between two and nine times. Every donor gave about 9 milliliters of peripheral blood. The sample belongs to a study of blood T cells in healthy people across ages. V dropped 4 bases and J dropped 4 bases, with 19 bases sitting between them. This CDR3 region has 16 residues. Per germline, CDR1 SGHAT and CDR2 FQDESV (reference sequence). A second 7 to 11 cycle PCR used barcoded and J-beta primers. TCRdb recomputed calls from the 5' RACE reads with MiXCR, one row per CDR3 protein. Here the sample spans about 690,000 distinct CDR3 sequences, roughly two fifths being singletons.

The chain uses TRBV11-1 and TRBJ1-1, with D perhaps matching TRBD1 (6 bases). The sample was blood. This receptor was taken from a man older than 75 in good health. The CDR3 sequence is CASSSRQVAGGTEAFF. The CDR3 region has the DNA TGTGCCAGCAGCTCAAGACAGGTGGCTGGGGGCACTGAAGCTTTCTTT.